This TCR beta chain was profiled in a study of breast tumors, draining lymph nodes, adjacent tissues. Study-level findings and limits: Luminal-like breast cancer showed significantly higher tumor–nontumor repertoire similarity than basal-like. Tumor T cell lymph node origin was a supported hypothesis, not proven. The data were judged consistent with most tumor T cells coming from lymph node and expanding in tumor. Tumors had less TCR diversity than lymph nodes, more than nontumor tissue.

Axillary draining lymph nodes of breast cancer patients supplied the node samples. Germline values: CDR1 DFQATT, CDR2 SNEGSKA (reference sequence). Trimming removed 0 bases from V and 2 bases from J, with 10 bases in between. The CDR3 has 14 amino acids. TCRdb re-analysed the multiplex PCR reads in MiXCR, keeping a single row per CDR3 protein. The data hold under 250,000 distinct CDR3 sequences, with about 32% observed a single time. This clonotype has a count of ten or more. Its antigen is unknown. The gene calls are TRBV20-1 and TRBJ2-5; unclear D gene. Sequencing was done on a sample of axillary lymph node tissue. The clonotype originates from a female donor with breast cancer. Some clones in this sample may be carry-over from other donors' samples. This CDR3 is CSARDDRSQETQYF. For the CDR3, the DNA is TGCAGTGCTAGAGATGACCGGTCTCAAGAGACCCAGTACTTC.